The rows below give T cell receptor beta chains drawn from one sample of a study of early T cells in non-severe SARS-CoV-2 infection. TCRdb reprocessed the 5' RACE reads via MiXCR and lists one record per CDR3 protein. This table has about 56,000 distinct CDR3 sequences, about 11% appearing once. The sequenced sample was whole blood. These receptors were taken from an adult who was a healthcare worker with PCR-confirmed SARS-CoV-2 infection or an uninfected control (not recorded which). The CDR3 runs from the conserved cysteine through the conserved F or W. The D gene is left open where the match is weak. Only some rows state a clone size, as once, few, many or a class for expanded clones.

v_gene: TRBV7-3
d_gene: TRBD1
abundance: many
j_gene: TRBJ2-1
CDR3aa: CASGTGNEQFF
CDR3nt: TGTGCCAGCGGGACAGGGAATGAGCAGTTCTTC

v_gene: TRBV29-1
d_gene: TRBD2
abundance: few
j_gene: TRBJ2-3
CDR3aa: CSVAGGLGTDTQYF
CDR3nt: TGCAGCGTTGCGGGAGGCCTTGGGACAGATACGCAGTATTTT

v_gene: TRBV12-3/TRBV12-4
d_gene: TRBD2
abundance: NA
j_gene: TRBJ2-2
CDR3aa: CASSSHGTSGPGELFF
CDR3nt: TGTGCCAGCAGTTCCCACGGGACTAGCGGTCCCGGGGAGCTGTTTTTT

v_gene: TRBV10-3
d_gene: NA
abundance: few
j_gene: TRBJ2-5
CDR3aa: CAISASQETQYF
CDR3nt: TGTGCCATCAGTGCCAGCCAAGAGACCCAGTACTTC

v_gene: TRBV7-2
d_gene: NA
abundance: NA
j_gene: TRBJ1-5
CDR3aa: CASSLAGGKPQHF
CDR3nt: TGTGCCAGCAGCTTAGCGGGGGGTAAACCCCAGCATTTT

v_gene: TRBV20-1
d_gene: NA
abundance: few
j_gene: TRBJ1-6
CDR3aa: CSARDVLVSSDSPLHF
CDR3nt: TGCAGTGCTAGAGATGTTCTGGTATCCTCCGATTCACCCCTCCACTTT

v_gene: TRBV7-9
d_gene: TRBD2
abundance: many
j_gene: TRBJ2-3
CDR3aa: CASSLDSREGLTDTQYF
CDR3nt: TGTGCCAGCAGCTTAGATTCGCGGGAGGGCCTCACAGATACGCAGTATTTT

v_gene: TRBV28
d_gene: TRBD1
abundance: many
j_gene: TRBJ1-2
CDR3aa: CASRRTGKFYGYTF
CDR3nt: TGTGCCAGCAGACGGACAGGGAAATTCTATGGCTACACCTTC

v_gene: TRBV19
d_gene: NA
abundance: NA
j_gene: TRBJ2-3
CDR3aa: CASSIGLSTDTQYF
CDR3nt: TGTGCCAGTAGTATCGGCCTATCCACAGATACGCAGTATTTT

v_gene: TRBV7-2
d_gene: NA
abundance: few
j_gene: TRBJ2-7
CDR3aa: CASSLGRYEQYF
CDR3nt: TGTGCCAGCAGCTTAGGACGCTACGAGCAGTACTTC

v_gene: TRBV19
d_gene: NA
abundance: many
j_gene: TRBJ2-7
CDR3aa: CASSIAGEQYEQYF
CDR3nt: TGTGCCAGTAGTATAGCTGGCGAGCAGTACGAGCAGTACTTC

v_gene: TRBV7-9
d_gene: NA
abundance: NA
j_gene: TRBJ1-2
CDR3aa: CASSPPSGSYYGYTF
CDR3nt: TGTGCCAGCAGCCCTCCCTCGGGGAGTTACTATGGCTACACCTTC

v_gene: TRBV11-2
d_gene: TRBD2
abundance: NA
j_gene: TRBJ2-3
CDR3aa: CASSFSGSADTQYF
CDR3nt: TGTGCCAGCAGCTTTAGCGGGAGCGCAGATACGCAGTATTTT

v_gene: TRBV20-1
d_gene: NA
abundance: NA
j_gene: TRBJ2-3
CDR3aa: CSAMDQDTDTQYF
CDR3nt: TGCAGTGCCATGGACCAAGACACAGATACGCAGTATTTT

v_gene: TRBV29-1
d_gene: NA
abundance: many
j_gene: TRBJ2-2
CDR3aa: CSVPRAGELFF
CDR3nt: TGCAGCGTCCCCAGAGCCGGGGAGCTGTTTTTT

v_gene: TRBV5-1
d_gene: NA
abundance: few
j_gene: TRBJ2-1
CDR3aa: CASSLGTTNEQFF
CDR3nt: TGCGCCAGCAGCTTGGGGACAACCAATGAGCAGTTCTTC